This T cell receptor (beta chain) was sequenced during a study of identical twins (dated by TCRdb to the mid-2010s). About the investigation overall: TCR alpha and beta repertoires from monozygotic twins, unrelated adults of various ages and cord blood were deep-sequenced to test whether fetal clonotypes persist. Replicate twin experiments were performed at different times using different library preparation protocols to rule out contamination. The paper's findings and limits, for the study overall: In monozygotic twins, out-of-frame TCR alpha sharing was systematically underestimated by recombination models, although the models agreed with sharing between unrelated individuals. The excess sharing between twins in beta out-of-frame sequences was weaker because fewer shared sequences reduced the signal-to-noise ratio. Because the same donors could not be followed over many years, conclusions were based on cross-sectional statistical analysis. Compared with coincidental sharing between unrelated individuals, an excess of low generation-probability sequences was observed among out-of-frame TCR alpha sequences shared between twins. Zero-insertion analyses could be partly confounded by invariant T cells such as MAIT and iNKT, although diverse VJ usage argued against such confounding for most clonotypes. Abundant cord blood beta clonotypes had fewer insertions, young adult naive repertoires showed a similar but weaker trend, and memory repertoires showed no such trend.

Library construction relied on 5' RACE. Sequenced on an Illumina HiSeq 2000. Template switching introduced a universal primer binding site; the final cDNA contained a unique molecular identifier, enabling accurate counting of TCR cDNA molecules. Specific primers in the conserved constant-segment region were used to synthesize first-strand cDNA for the TCR alpha and beta chains. To control for contamination, every cDNA library carried two barcodes: a SMART-Mk sample barcode plus Illumina barcodes. TruSeq adapter sequences along with Illumina sample barcodes were introduced in two successive PCR steps. Sequencing of the TCR alpha and beta cDNA libraries was done on the Illumina HiSeq platform using custom primers. The authors' analysis ran thus. Unique molecular identifiers were extracted from raw reads with MiGEC, and CDR3 positions were determined with MiXCR. Recombination models were inferred per individual with the repgenHMM and IGoR tools using an EM algorithm. Shared clonotype analysis was performed with the tcR package in R, normalizing sharing by the product of cloneset sizes. To study raw recombination free of thymic and clonal selection effects, out-of-frame nonproductive sequences were analyzed. The raw public data were reprocessed by TCRdb itself: fastp quality trimming at Q25, MiXCR clonotype calling, in-frame beta chains only. Each entry merges the rows of one CDR3 protein and shows their most common DNA and genes. What appears here as the V and J calls and clone size reflects TCRdb's work, not the paper's. Present in this sample are some 200,000 distinct CDR3 sequences, more than 6.5% of which were seen just once. The ten largest clones take up 1.9% of the sample.

This clonotype was found many times. The antigen it recognizes is unknown. No base-level quality is on record; no much larger clone is a single base apart. All donors were healthy Caucasians. Three pairs of female monozygotic twins, all aged about 18 to 30 years, made up the twin cohort. Miltenyi CD45RO+ enrichment and human naive T-cell isolation kits were used to isolate memory (CD45RO+) and naive T cells from PBMC. Spanning cysteine to phenylalanine, the CDR3 consists of 12 amino acids. The entry retains the CDR3 DNA only, 36 bases that are in frame from base 1. V gives up 5 bases and J gives up 10 bases, and the segment between their germline ends measures 9 bases. The same data also contributed to another study, on yellow fever vaccine responses in identical twins. In that second paper, the authors write: According to the authors, in identical twins the way T cells responded to vaccination appeared partly convergent and partly personalized. In the study, vaccine-responding T cell clones were precisely tracked in identical twins.

Sample: memory (CD45RO+) T cells sorted from blood. The sample's cell subset or site label, decoded: CD45RO+ enriched T cells. The TCR was taken from a woman between 18 and 30 years old in good health. Recombination linked TRBV12-3 or TRBV12-4 to TRBJ1-6; too little of a D gene remains to name it. CDR3 protein: CASSRGDSPLHF. The DNA sequence is as follows: TGTGCCAGCAGTCGGGGTGACTCACCCCTCCACTTT.